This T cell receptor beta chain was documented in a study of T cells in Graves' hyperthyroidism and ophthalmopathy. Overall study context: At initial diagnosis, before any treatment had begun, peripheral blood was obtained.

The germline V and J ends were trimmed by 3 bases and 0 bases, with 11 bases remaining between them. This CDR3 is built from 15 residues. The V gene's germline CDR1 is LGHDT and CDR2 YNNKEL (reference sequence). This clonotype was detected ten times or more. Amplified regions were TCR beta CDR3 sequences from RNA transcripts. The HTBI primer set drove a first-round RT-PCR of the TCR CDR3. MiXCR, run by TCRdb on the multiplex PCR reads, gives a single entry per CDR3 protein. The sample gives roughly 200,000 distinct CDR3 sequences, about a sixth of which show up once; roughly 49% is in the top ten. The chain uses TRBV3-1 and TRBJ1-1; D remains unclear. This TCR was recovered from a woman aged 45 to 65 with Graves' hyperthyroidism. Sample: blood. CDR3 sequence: CASSQIVGMNTEAFF. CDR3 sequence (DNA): TGTGCCAGCAGCCAGATAGTCGGGATGAACACTGAAGCTTTCTTT.